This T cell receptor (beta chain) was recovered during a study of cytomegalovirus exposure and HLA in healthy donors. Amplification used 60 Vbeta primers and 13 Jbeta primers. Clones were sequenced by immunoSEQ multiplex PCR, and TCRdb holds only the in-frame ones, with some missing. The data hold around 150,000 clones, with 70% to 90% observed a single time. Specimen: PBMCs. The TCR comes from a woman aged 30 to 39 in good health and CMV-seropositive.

The CDR3 sequence is CASRTQGAGGYTF. In nucleotides, the CDR3 is TGCGCCAGCAGGACACAGGGGGCCGGAGGCTACACCTTC. The chain joins TRBV10-1 to TRBJ1-2; 9 bases agree with TRBD1. Germline V gene data show CDR1 as WNHNN and CDR2 as SYGVQD (reference sequence). The CDR3 spans 13 residues. J was trimmed by 8 bases and V by 6 bases; bases with no gene match: 7.